The rows below give T cell receptor beta chains drawn from one sample of a study of a mutant IDH1 vaccine in newly diagnosed glioma. The data were produced by immunoSEQ multiplex PCR, yet TCRdb's version contains in-frame clones alone and is incomplete. The sample holds nearly 50,000 clones, just over 85% seen once. The specimen comprised PBMCs, sampled from a glioma patient treated with radiotherapy, temozolomide or both. The receptors were sampled from a man aged 35 to 55 with glioma. The CDR3 runs from the conserved cysteine through the conserved F or W. D genes are given only for firm matches. Size is stated for part of the rows, as once, few or many counts, or as a class when the clone is expanded.

-,TRBV6-5,-,TRBJ1-5,TGTGCCAGCAGTCGACTGGGGGGGGGTCAGCCCCAGCATTTT,CASSRLGGGQPQHF
-,TRBV7-7,once,TRBJ2-7,TGTGCTAGCAGCTTCTGCAGGGTAACGGTGTACGAGCAGTACTTC,CASSFCRVTVYEQYF
-,TRBV5-6,-,TRBJ1-1,TGTGCCAGCAGCATAGAGTTGGGCACTGAAGCTTTCTTT,CASSIELGTEAFF
TRBD2,TRBV5-1,-,TRBJ2-5,TGCGCCAGCAGCTTGGCCCCGGGAGGGGAAGAGACCCAGTACTTC,CASSLAPGGEETQYF
TRBD2,TRBV4-1,-,TRBJ2-3,TGCGCCAGCAGCCTATCTTCTGGCGGGAGGGCCGCGGAAGATACGCAGTATTTT,CASSLSSGGRAAEDTQYF
-,TRBV7-9,few,TRBJ1-5,TGTGCCAGCAGCTTAGTAAGTAGCAATCAGCCCCAGCATTTT,CASSLVSSNQPQHF
TRBD1,TRBV4-1,-,TRBJ1-5,TGCGCCAGCAGCGAACGGACAGGGCGCAATCAGCCCCAGCATTTT,CASSERTGRNQPQHF
-,TRBV28,-,TRBJ1-5,TGTGCCAGCAGAACTGACACAGCCCAGCATTTT,CASRTDTAQHF
-,TRBV2,-,TRBJ1-3,TGTGCCAGCAGGACGGATGGAAACACCATATATTTT,CASRTDGNTIYF
-,TRBV5-6,-,TRBJ1-2,TGTGCCAGCACTCTGGTTTCGGGCTTCACCTTC,CASTLVSGFTF
-,TRBV7-9,-,TRBJ1-5,TGTGCCAGCAGCCGGACAGATGAATGGAAGCCCCAGCATTTT,CASSRTDEWKPQHF
TRBD2,TRBV6-5,-,TRBJ2-7,TGTGCCAGCAGTCCCAGCGGGACCGGGGGGGAGCAGTACTTC,CASSPSGTGGEQYF
-,TRBV5-4,-,TRBJ2-3,TGTGCCAGCAGCTTGGCGCCATTCACAGATACGCAGTATTTT,CASSLAPFTDTQYF
-,TRBV7-8,-,TRBJ2-1,TGTGCCAGCAGACCTGACAGAGACTACAATGAGCAGTTCTTC,CASRPDRDYNEQFF
-,TRBV5-1,once,TRBJ2-3,TGCGCCAGCAGCTTGCGTAGCCTTGCTCGCACAGATACGCAGTATTTT,CASSLRSLARTDTQYF
-,TRBV2,-,TRBJ2-3,TGTGCCAGCAGTGAACAGGGCACAGATACGCAGTATTTT,CASSEQGTDTQYF
-,TRBV4-1,-,TRBJ1-2,TGCGCCAGCAGCCAAGATATAATCGGGGGTGACATCTATGGCTACACCTTC,CASSQDIIGGDIYGYTF
-,TRBV5-4,-,TRBJ1-5,TGTGCCAGCAGCATCCTAGGAGAAGGGGGGAGAAATCAGCCCCAGCATTTT,CASSILGEGGRNQPQHF
TRBD1,TRBV15,-,TRBJ2-7,TGTGCCACCAGCAGAGTCGACAGGGGTTACTACGAGCAGTACTTC,CATSRVDRGYYEQYF
TRBD2,TRBV6-5,-,TRBJ2-5,TGTGCCAGCAGTTCCAGACTAGCGGAAGAGACCCAGTACTTC,CASSSRLAEETQYF
TRBD1,TRBV27,-,TRBJ2-5,TGTGCCAGCAACACCAGGGGGCATCGGGAGACCCAGTACTTC,CASNTRGHRETQYF
TRBD2,TRBV6-4,-,TRBJ2-2,TGTGCCAGCAGAATAGCGGGGAACACCGGGGAGCTGTTTTTT,CASRIAGNTGELFF
TRBD2,TRBV6-1,-,TRBJ2-1,TGTGCCAGCAGAGCGGGACTAGCGGGAGTATATGAGCAGTTCTTC,CASRAGLAGVYEQFF
-,TRBV7-9,-,TRBJ1-1,TGTGCCAGCAGCTTAACCAGCCTCAATGAAGCTTTCTTT,CASSLTSLNEAFF
TRBD1,TRBV7-8,-,TRBJ1-2,TGTGCCAGCAGCTCACCGGACAGGGCCAACTATGGCTACACCTTC,CASSSPDRANYGYTF
TRBD2,TRBV2,once,TRBJ2-7,TGTGCCAGCAGGGGGCCTAGCGGGAGGGAACGTCCCTACGAGCAGTACTTC,CASRGPSGRERPYEQYF
-,TRBV5-1,-,TRBJ1-5,TGCGCCAGCAATGTTCACCCCGAGTCAGCCGAGCCCCAGCATTTT,CASNVHPESAEPQHF
-,TRBV4-1,-,TRBJ2-7,TGCGCCAGCAGCCAACCCGGGACTCGCCCCTACGAGCAGTACTTC,CASSQPGTRPYEQYF
-,TRBV7-2,-,TRBJ2-7,TGTGCCAGCAGCTTAGTGCTGAACTCCTACGAGCAGTACTTC,CASSLVLNSYEQYF
-,TRBV10-3,few,TRBJ2-7,TGTGCCATCAGTGAGGACCCAGGGTGGTACGAGCAGTACTTC,CAISEDPGWYEQYF
TRBD1,TRBV18,-,TRBJ1-2,TGTGCCAGCTCCCTGGGACAGGGGACAGGCTACACCTTC,CASSLGQGTGYTF
TRBD2,TRBV7-7,-,TRBJ2-1,TGTGCCAGCAGCTTAACTAGCGGGAGCGGGATGAATGAGCAGTTCTTC,CASSLTSGSGMNEQFF